The clone carrying this T cell receptor beta chain was recorded a few times. These data come from a study of identical twins. The length of the CDR3 is 15 residues. Trimming took 3 bases from V and 0 from J; bases not matched to a gene: 5. CDR1 and CDR2 from the germline V gene are DFQATT and SNEGSKA (reference sequence). TCRdb recomputed calls from the 5' RACE reads with MiXCR, one row per CDR3 protein. The data show roughly 1.6 million distinct CDR3 sequences, 32% seen once. This chain uses TRBV20-1 with TRBJ2-7; 10 bases align to TRBD2. This sequence was found in a newborn girl in good health. The sequencing input was cord blood. The CDR3 nucleotides are TGCAGTGCTAGTCTTAGCGGGGGGTTCTCCTACGAGCAGTACTTC. Its translation: CSASLSGGFSYEQYF.